This T cell receptor (beta chain) was obtained from a study of T cell repertoires in cytomegalovirus infection. Study as a whole: Public TCR beta signatures provided an indication of both CMV infection and a matching HLA type. Notes on the study in general: The cumulative frequency of public TCR beta families distinguished individuals who carried CMV together with the relevant HLA. Clonotype analysis showed dominance of the ex vivo response by HLA-C-restricted CMV-specific TCR beta clonotypes.

V was clipped by 4 bases and J by 4 bases, with 17 bases between them. The CDR3 totals 15 residues. Germline V gene sequence: CDR1 SGDLS, CDR2 YYNGEE. Remarks on this clonotype: Antigen unknown.

In TCRdb, the reads were re-called with MiXCR into one record per CDR3 protein. The sample shows 250,000 or so distinct CDR3 sequences, 15% to 20% of them seen only once. Sequencing was carried out using CD8+ T cells from PBMCs. The source is a human donor in good health (CMV status not recorded). Some clones in this sample may be carry-over from other donors' samples. The chain employs TRBV9 and TRBJ1-1, with D tentatively TRBD1 (6 bases). The CDR3 DNA reads TGTGCCAGCAGCCGTGGCCGGGGGGCAGGCACTGAAGCTTTCTTT. It codes for CASSRGRGAGTEAFF.